These 28 T cell receptor beta chains share one sample of origin, sequenced in a study of regulatory T cells in long-lasting Graves disease. Stated time point: newly diagnosed GD, antithyroid drugs for less than 3 months. Preparation of the TCR library used RNA extracted from PBMCs. Arm-PCR of CDR3 regions and iRepertoire HTBI primers were used to build TCR beta libraries. One entry per CDR3 protein results from TCRdb running MiXCR on the multiplex PCR reads. The sample yields 580,000 or so distinct CDR3 sequences, roughly 15% seen once. These records were also assigned to another study, of T cells in Graves' hyperthyroidism and ophthalmopathy.

Sequenced material: peripheral blood mononuclear cells (PBMCs), taken at new diagnosis, from a patient treated with antithyroid drugs. These receptors all stem from a man aged 18 to 29 with Graves disease.

The genes are TRBV9 and TRBJ2-3; 8 positions match TRBD2. This CDR3 is 14 amino acids long. Trimming at V came to 3 bases and at J to 2 bases, leaving 2 bases not matched to a gene. CDR1 and CDR2 (germline): SGDLS, YYNGEE. The CDR3 is CASSAAGATDTQYF. CDR3 DNA sequence: TGTGCCAGCAGCGCAGCGGGAGCCACAGATACGCAGTATTTT.

The CDR3: CAWSGSYPSRETQYF. In DNA form, the CDR3 reads TGTGCCTGGAGTGGTTCTTACCCGTCCCGAGAGACCCAGTACTTC. The rearrangement links TRBV30 to TRBJ2-1, with D unclear. The J call may be mistaken, given a closer DNA end match to TRBJ2-5. The CDR3 is 15 residues long. Germline CDR1 GTSNPN, CDR2 SVGIG (reference sequence).

The V call is TRBV10-3, the J call TRBJ1-1; 7 bases agree with TRBD1. The CDR3 runs 12 residues. Germline assignment: CDR1 ENHRY and CDR2 SYGVKD. Trimming removed 11 bases from V and 2 bases from J; junction bases left unmatched: 5. Here the CDR3 DNA reads TGTGCCTCCGGGACAGATAACACTGAAGCTTTCTTT. Protein sequence: CASGTDNTEAFF.

This clonotype was seen repeatedly, ten times or more. In nucleotides, the CDR3 is TGTGCCAGCACCCCAGGGCGGCGCTCCTACGAGCAGTACTTC. Translating gives CASTPGRRSYEQYF. The chain recombines TRBV12-3 or TRBV12-4 with TRBJ2-7; perhaps TRBD1 as D (5 bases). The V end lost 7 bases, the J end lost 0 bases, and 13 bases lay between the germline ends. The CDR3 has 14 amino acids.

There are many counts of this clonotype. The J gene is TRBJ2-3, the V gene TRBV7-9; D unresolved. CDR3 length equals 16 residues. In germline, CDR1 is SEHNR, CDR2 FQNEAQ (reference sequence). The V end was cut by 0 bases, the J end by 0 bases, with 10 bases between. CDR3 in DNA: TGTGCCAGCAGCTTAGCGCAGCTTCCTAGCACAGATACGCAGTATTTT. This sequence encodes CASSLAQLPSTDTQYF.

The J gene is TRBJ1-2, the V gene TRBV25-1, with D possibly TRBD1 on 5 matching bases. The CDR3 is 14 amino acids. V was pared by 2 bases and J by 6 bases, with 13 bases between. Per the germline V gene, CDR1 is MGHDK and CDR2 is SYGVNS. The CDR3 coding sequence is TGTGCCAGCAGTGAAAGGCAGGGTGGCGATGGCTACACCTTC. It translates to CASSERQGGDGYTF.

The table lists this clonotype with a few counts. The chain combines TRBV5-6 with TRBJ1-6; unclear D gene. V lost 4 bases to trimming and J lost 8 bases, with 13 bases between them. Germline CDR1 is SGHDT and CDR2 is YYEEEE. CDR3 length equals 14 residues. Written as DNA, the CDR3 is TGTGCCAGCAGCCGAGACTACCAGCATTCACCCCTCCACTTT. Translated: CASSRDYQHSPLHF.

This clonotype was picked up many times. V is TRBV5-4 and J is TRBJ2-5, with TRBD1 matching 7 bases. The CDR3 loop spans 14 amino acids. Germline trimming cut 0 bases from V and 3 bases from J; bases unmatched to any gene: 2. Germline V lookup: CDR1 SGHNT, CDR2 YYREEE (reference sequence). The CDR3 sequence: CASSLEGGEETQYF. DNA of the CDR3: TGTGCCAGCAGCTTGGAAGGGGGCGAAGAGACCCAGTACTTC.

In this sample, this clonotype turned up a few times. DNA for the CDR3: TGTGCCAGCAGTATTACACTCCCAAGGGCAGGGTGGACCGGGGAGCTGTTTTTT. Protein: CASSITLPRAGWTGELFF. The gene calls are TRBV27 and TRBJ2-2, with TRBD1 as a possible D gene (5 bases). Trimming left V 5 bases short and J 5 bases short, with 24 bases between. CDR3 length: 18 amino acids. Germline CDR1 and CDR2: MNHEY and SMNVEV (reference sequence).

This clonotype showed up many times. The chain has TRBV20-1 and TRBJ2-3, with D unresolved. The length of the CDR3 is 15 residues. Looked up from germline, CDR1 is DFQATT and CDR2 is SNEGSKA (reference sequence). V lost 6 bases to trimming and J lost 2 bases, with 18 bases between them. CDR3 sequence: CSALGPVSPTDTQYF. The CDR3 DNA is TGCAGTGCCCTTGGACCAGTATCCCCCACAGATACGCAGTATTTT.

This chain joins TRBV5-6 and TRBJ1-5; D uncertain. The V end was cut by 4 bases, the J end by 1 base, with 21 bases between. CDR1 is SGHDT and CDR2 is YYEEEE in the germline V gene. The CDR3 length is 18 residues. The CDR3 here is CASSLTRGCVWSNQPQHF. The CDR3 coding sequence is TGTGCCAGCAGCCTTACCCGAGGGTGCGTTTGGAGCAATCAGCCCCAGCATTTT. The whole variable domain, filled in from reference TRBV5-6 and TRBJ1-5, reads DAGVTQSPTHLIKTRGQQVTLRCSPKSGHDTVSWYQQALGQGPQFIFQYYEEEERQRGNFPDRFSGHQFPNYSSELNVNALLLGDSALYLCASSLTRGCVWSNQPQHFGDGTRLSIL.

This clonotype has a count of ten or more. The chain couples TRBV20-1 to TRBJ2-7; possibly TRBD1 for D (5 bases). The CDR3 loop spans 16 amino acids. Germline values: CDR1 DFQATT, CDR2 SNEGSKA (reference sequence). V was cut by 3 bases and J by 3 bases, with 21 bases left in between. The CDR3 is CSARPAGHFSGYEQYF. For the CDR3, the DNA is TGCAGTGCTAGGCCCGCTGGACATTTTTCAGGCTACGAGCAGTACTTC.

The CDR3 DNA reads as TGTGCCAGCAGTTACTCGACTTTAGCCAAAAACATTCAGTACTTC. This sequence encodes CASSYSTLAKNIQYF. The V gene is TRBV6-5, the J gene TRBJ2-4; no firm D call. The CDR3 has 15 amino acids. V was clipped by 0 bases and J by 0 bases, with 6 bases between them. Germline lookup yields CDR1 MNHEY and CDR2 SVGAGI.

Comment on this clonotype: A much larger clone differs from this one at a single base, so this may be a read error. V gene TRBV3-1 combines with J gene TRBJ2-1; TRBD1 or TRBD2 may be the D gene (5 bases each). V lost 1 base to trimming and J lost 11 bases, with 12 bases between them. This CDR3 spans 13 amino acids. Germline loops: CDR1 LGHDT, CDR2 YNNKEL (reference sequence). CDR3 sequence (DNA): TGTGCCAGCAGCCAAGCCCCCGGGACGCAGCAGTTCTTC. Encoded protein: CASSQAPGTQQFF.

With regard to this clonotype: A single base is all that separates this from a far larger clone, so a read error is likely. This CDR3 fails to terminate in the conserved phenylalanine or tryptophan, so it likely reflects a read error. The V call is TRBV2, the J call TRBJ2-1; D uncertain. The J call is doubtful: the DNA matches TRBJ2-5 better. Per the germline V gene, CDR1 is SNHLY and CDR2 is FYNNEI. The CDR3 has 10 amino acids. Here the CDR3 DNA reads TGTGCCAGCAGTGAAGAGACCCAGTACCTC. This translates into CASSEETQYL.

V is TRBV29-1 and J is TRBJ1-1, with 7 bases that match TRBD1. This CDR3 region has 13 residues. Trimming removed 7 bases from V and 0 bases from J; junction bases left unmatched: 5. Germline CDR1 and CDR2: SQVTM and ANQGSEA. The CDR3 here is CSERDSMNTEAFF. DNA for the CDR3: TGCAGCGAGCGGGACAGCATGAACACTGAAGCTTTCTTT.

This clonotype was seen a few times. V usage is TRBV5-5 and J usage is TRBJ1-1, with D possibly TRBD1 on 5 matching bases. Trimming left V 6 bases short and J 2 bases short, with 17 bases between. The CDR3 loop spans 15 amino acids. Germline values: CDR1 SGHKS, CDR2 YYEKEE (reference sequence). CDR3 residues: CASTGGALDNTEAFF. The CDR3 region has the DNA TGTGCCAGCACAGGAGGGGCCCTGGATAACACTGAAGCTTTCTTT.

This clonotype was observed a handful of times. The chain links TRBV6-5 to TRBJ1-2; possibly TRBD1 for D (5 bases). V was pared by 0 bases and J by 8 bases, with 10 bases between. Germline CDR1 reads MNHEY; CDR2 reads SVGAGI. CDR3 length: 13 residues. The CDR3 reads CASSYSVGDGYTF. CDR3 nucleotide sequence: TGTGCCAGCAGTTACTCGGTCGGGGACGGCTACACCTTC.

In its sample, this clonotype was seen many times. V gene TRBV24-1 combines with J gene TRBJ2-2; no firm D call. Germline CDR1 reads KGHDR; CDR2 reads SFDVKD. V was cut by 5 bases and J by 5 bases, with 11 bases left in between. The CDR3 extends over 14 amino acids. The CDR3 bases are TGTGCCACCAGTGTTTCGCCAGCTACCGGGGAGCTGTTTTTT. Translation gives CATSVSPATGELFF.

This chain links TRBV7-8 with TRBJ1-5; D unresolved. The CDR3 has 14 residues. V was clipped by 1 base and J by 6 bases, with 10 bases between them. The germline V gene has CDR1 SGHVS and CDR2 FQNEAQ. CDR3 region: CASSLVGGTQPQHF. Here the CDR3 DNA reads TGTGCCAGCAGCTTAGTGGGAGGCACTCAGCCCCAGCATTTT.

V and J are TRBV7-9 and TRBJ2-1; possible D gene TRBD2, 5 bases. CDR1 SEHNR and CDR2 FQNEAQ come from the germline V gene (reference sequence). V was trimmed by 6 bases and J by 6 bases, leaving 24 bases between them. This CDR3 is 17 amino acids long. The DNA of the CDR3 is TGTGCCAGCAGTTCCGTCAGGAGGAGGCAACCCCCCAATGAGCAGTTCTTC. It encodes CASSSVRRRQPPNEQFF.

The rearrangement joins TRBV5-8 to TRBJ1-1, with D possibly being TRBD1 (6 bases). Trimming stripped 4 bases from V and 3 bases from J, with 13 bases between. The CDR3 loop spans 14 amino acids. Per germline, CDR1 SGHTS and CDR2 YDEGEE. The CDR3 sequence: CASSPEQGHTEAFF. DNA for the CDR3: TGTGCCAGCAGCCCAGAACAGGGTCACACTGAAGCTTTCTTT.

The chain recombines TRBV14 with TRBJ1-5; D is unclear. Germline assignment: CDR1 SGHDN and CDR2 FVKESK. V was pared by 1 base and J by 7 bases, with 5 bases between. The CDR3 has 12 residues. CDR3 bases: TGTGCCAGCAGCCAAGGGATCCAGCCCCAGCATTTT. This sequence encodes CASSQGIQPQHF.

This clonotype has ten or more counts. J is TRBJ2-7 and V is TRBV20-1; D is possibly TRBD2 (5 bases). CDR3 length: 13 residues. From germline, CDR1 is DFQATT and CDR2 SNEGSKA (reference sequence). Trimming removed 5 bases from V and 0 bases from J, with 11 bases in between. CDR3: CSARTGVSYEQYF. The CDR3, as DNA: TGCAGTGCTCGAACCGGGGTCTCCTACGAGCAGTACTTC.

Ten or more counts support this clonotype. The chain combines TRBV7-3 with TRBJ2-1; 14 bases agree with TRBD2. The CDR3 length is 17 residues. V dropped 5 bases and J dropped 5; count of bases not matched to a gene: 8. Germline V gives CDR1 SGHTA, CDR2 FQGTGA. The CDR3: CASSLRLAGGGDNEQFF. Written as DNA, the CDR3 is TGTGCCAGCAGCCTCCGACTAGCGGGAGGGGGAGACAATGAGCAGTTCTTC.

The J gene is TRBJ1-1, the V gene TRBV20-1; D is undetermined. Germline values: CDR1 DFQATT, CDR2 SNEGSKA (reference sequence). This CDR3 comprises 13 residues. The V end was cut by 1 base, the J end by 3 bases, with 9 bases between. DNA of the CDR3: TGCAGTGCTAGAGGAGGGTCTGACACTGAAGCTTTCTTT. Translating gives CSARGGSDTEAFF.

V usage is TRBV3-1 and J usage is TRBJ2-2; TRBD2 agrees at 12 bases. Trimming at V came to 4 bases and at J to 7 bases, leaving 1 base not matched to a gene. Germline V CDR1 and CDR2: LGHDT, YNNKEL (reference sequence). The CDR3 consists of 14 residues. Here the CDR3 reads CASSPLAGGGELFF. The CDR3 DNA reads as TGTGCCAGCAGCCCACTAGCGGGAGGCGGGGAGCTGTTTTTT. The full variable domain, its missing parts supplied by reference TRBV3-1 and TRBJ2-2, is DTAVSQTPKYLVTQMGNDKSIKCEQNLGHDTMYWYKQDSKKFLKIMFSYNNKELIINETVPNRFSPKSPDKAHLNLHINSLELGDSAVYFCASSPLAGGGELFFGEGSRLTVL.

This clonotype was detected many times. J is TRBJ1-4 and V is TRBV6-1; no clear D. Germline V CDR1 and CDR2: MNHNS, SASEGT. Trimming removed 8 bases from V and 8 bases from J, with 9 bases in between. The CDR3 totals 11 residues. The CDR3 bases are TGTGCCAGCGGCGGAGACGAAAAACTGTTTTTT. Amino acid sequence: CASGGDEKLFF.